There are a few counts of the clone carrying this T cell receptor beta chain. The antigen is undetermined. Each of the donors was a healthy bone marrow donor. This record comes from a study of cytomegalovirus exposure and HLA in healthy donors. The PCR contained 60 Vbeta and 13 Jbeta primers. Method: immunoSEQ multiplex PCR; TCRdb's copy keeps in-frame clones and lacks some. The sample contains 110,000 to 150,000 clones, about 80% of which appear only once. Study-level points and caveats: What a later analysis showed was that several of the most significant clusters appeared linked to common viral pathogens. Later on, a genetic analysis was performed. It linked a missense variant in DCLRE1C with V- and J-gene trimming of TCR beta.

The CDR3 sequence is 13 residues long. Looked up from germline, CDR1 is MNHEY and CDR2 is SVGAGI. With 2 bases removed from V and 3 bases from J, the gap between germline ends came to 7 bases. The rearrangement links TRBV6-5 to TRBJ1-1; D call uncertain. The TCR sequence derives from a man aged 30 to 39 in good health and CMV-seronegative. The sequenced sample was PBMCs. CDR3 region: CASSYGVDTEAFF. The CDR3 nucleotides read TGTGCCAGCAGTTACGGTGTAGACACTGAAGCTTTCTTT.